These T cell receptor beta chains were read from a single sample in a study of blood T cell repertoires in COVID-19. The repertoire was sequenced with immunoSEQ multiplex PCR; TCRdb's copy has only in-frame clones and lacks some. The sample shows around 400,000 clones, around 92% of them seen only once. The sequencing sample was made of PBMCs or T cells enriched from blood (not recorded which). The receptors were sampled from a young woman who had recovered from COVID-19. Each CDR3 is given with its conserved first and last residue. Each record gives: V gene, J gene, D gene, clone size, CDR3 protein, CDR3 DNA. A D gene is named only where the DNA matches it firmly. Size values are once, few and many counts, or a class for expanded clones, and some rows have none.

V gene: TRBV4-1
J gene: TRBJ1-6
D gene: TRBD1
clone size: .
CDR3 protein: CASSRGQGNSPLHF
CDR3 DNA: TGCGCCAGCAGCCGAGGACAGGGTAATTCACCCCTCCACTTT

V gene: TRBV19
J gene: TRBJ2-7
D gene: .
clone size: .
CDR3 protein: CASSTPGRAGVVSYEQYF
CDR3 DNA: TGTGCCAGTAGTACCCCGGGCAGGGCTGGGGTAGTCTCCTACGAGCAGTACTTC

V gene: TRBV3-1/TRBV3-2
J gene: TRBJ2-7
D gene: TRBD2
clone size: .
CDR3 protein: CASSSRGSGDYEQYF
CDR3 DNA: TGTGCCAGCAGCTCCCGAGGTAGCGGGGACTACGAGCAGTACTTC

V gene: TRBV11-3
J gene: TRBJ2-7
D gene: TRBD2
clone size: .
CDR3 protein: CASSLGPLAGVDEQYF
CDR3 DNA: TGTGCCAGCAGCTTAGGGCCCCTAGCGGGAGTGGACGAGCAGTACTTC

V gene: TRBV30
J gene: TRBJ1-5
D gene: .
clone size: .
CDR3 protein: CAWSGQGNQPQHF
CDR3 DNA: TGTGCCTGGAGTGGGCAGGGCAATCAGCCCCAGCATTTT

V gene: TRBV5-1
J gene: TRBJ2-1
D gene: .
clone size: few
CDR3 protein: CASSLGLGPVNEQFF
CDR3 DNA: TGCGCCAGCAGCTTGGGACTAGGGCCCGTTAATGAGCAGTTCTTC

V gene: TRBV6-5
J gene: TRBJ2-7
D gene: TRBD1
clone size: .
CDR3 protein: CASSYAGTALGEQYF
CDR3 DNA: TGTGCCAGCAGTTACGCCGGGACAGCGCTCGGGGAGCAGTACTTC

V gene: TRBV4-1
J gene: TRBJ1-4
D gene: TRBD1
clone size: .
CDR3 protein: CASSTGGPNEKLFF
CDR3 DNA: TGCGCCAGCAGTACAGGGGGACCAAATGAAAAACTGTTTTTT

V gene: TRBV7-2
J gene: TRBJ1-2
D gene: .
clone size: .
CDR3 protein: CASSLNPSPGGYTF
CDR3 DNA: TGTGCCAGCAGCTTAAATCCTTCCCCTGGCGGCTACACCTTC

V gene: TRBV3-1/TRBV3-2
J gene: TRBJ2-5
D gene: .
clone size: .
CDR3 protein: CASSHTIERSRATQYF
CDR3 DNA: TGTGCCAGCAGCCACACCATTGAGCGGTCCCGTGCGACCCAGTACTTC

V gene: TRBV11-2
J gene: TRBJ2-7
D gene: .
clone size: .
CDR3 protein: CASSNEGTTYEQYF
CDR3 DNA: TGTGCCAGCAGCAATGAAGGGACAACCTACGAGCAGTACTTC

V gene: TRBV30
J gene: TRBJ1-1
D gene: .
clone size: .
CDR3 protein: CAWRDRSNTEAFF
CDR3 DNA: TGTGCCTGGAGGGACAGATCGAACACTGAAGCTTTCTTT

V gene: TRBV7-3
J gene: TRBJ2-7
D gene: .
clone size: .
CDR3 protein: CASSLTGAQLNEQYF
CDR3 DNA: TGTGCCAGCAGCTTAACGGGGGCCCAACTCAACGAGCAGTACTTC

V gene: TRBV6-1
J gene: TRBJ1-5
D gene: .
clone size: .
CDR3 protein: CASSEAGGTSDQPQHF
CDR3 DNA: TGTGCCAGCAGTGAAGCGGGAGGGACCTCAGATCAGCCCCAGCATTTT

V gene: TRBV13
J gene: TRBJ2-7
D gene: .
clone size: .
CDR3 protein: CASSLVGGVGEQYF
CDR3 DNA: TGTGCCAGCAGCTTAGTAGGGGGAGTAGGGGAGCAGTACTTC

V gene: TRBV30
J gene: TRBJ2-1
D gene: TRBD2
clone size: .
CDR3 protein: CAWTSGREYNEQFF
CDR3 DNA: TGTGCCTGGACTAGCGGGAGGGAATACAATGAGCAGTTCTTC

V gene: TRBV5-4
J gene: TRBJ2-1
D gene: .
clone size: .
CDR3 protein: CASSSDSLVVNEQFF
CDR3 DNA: TGTGCCAGCAGTTCCGACAGTTTAGTGGTAAATGAGCAGTTCTTC

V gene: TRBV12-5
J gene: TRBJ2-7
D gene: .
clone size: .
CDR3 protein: CASGTDGGTYEQYF
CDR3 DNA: TGTGCTAGTGGGACTGATGGGGGGACCTACGAGCAGTACTTC

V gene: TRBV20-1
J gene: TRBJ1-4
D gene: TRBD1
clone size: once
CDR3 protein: CSASRIVGTGGWKLFF
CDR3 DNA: TGCAGTGCTAGTCGGATCGTGGGGACAGGCGGATGGAAACTGTTTTTT

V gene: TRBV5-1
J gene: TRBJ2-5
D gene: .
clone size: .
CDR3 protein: CASSSQASTAQETQYF
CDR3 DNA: TGCGCCAGCAGCTCCCAAGCCAGCACAGCTCAAGAGACCCAGTACTTC

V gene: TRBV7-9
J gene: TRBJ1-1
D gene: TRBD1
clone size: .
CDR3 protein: CASSPPDRVTAFF
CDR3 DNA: TGTGCCAGCAGCCCACCCGACAGGGTTACCGCTTTCTTT

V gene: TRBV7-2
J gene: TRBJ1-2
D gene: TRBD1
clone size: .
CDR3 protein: CASSSGQGGDYGYTF
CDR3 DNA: TGTGCCAGCAGCTCAGGACAGGGAGGGGACTATGGCTACACCTTC

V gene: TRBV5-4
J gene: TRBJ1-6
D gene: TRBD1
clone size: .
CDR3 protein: CASSGKGQDNSPLHF
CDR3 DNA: TGTGCCAGCAGCGGTAAAGGACAGGATAATTCACCCCTCCACTTT

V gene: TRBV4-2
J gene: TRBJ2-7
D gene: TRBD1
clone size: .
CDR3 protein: CASQAGTGGFEQYF
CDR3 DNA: TGTGCCAGCCAAGCCGGGACAGGGGGTTTCGAGCAGTACTTC

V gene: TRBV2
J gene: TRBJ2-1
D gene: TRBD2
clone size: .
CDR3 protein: CASSHAGTSGLHRGYNEQFF
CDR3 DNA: TGTGCCAGCAGTCATGCCGGGACTAGCGGTTTACACAGGGGGTACAATGAGCAGTTCTTC

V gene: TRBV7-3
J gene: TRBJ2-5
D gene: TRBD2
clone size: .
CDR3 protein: CASSPEAGSQETQYF
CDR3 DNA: TGTGCCAGCAGCCCTGAAGCGGGGAGCCAAGAGACCCAGTACTTC

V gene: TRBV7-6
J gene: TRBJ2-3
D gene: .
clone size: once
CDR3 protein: CASSFASSDTQYF
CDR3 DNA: TGTGCCAGCAGCTTCGCAAGCTCAGATACGCAGTATTTT

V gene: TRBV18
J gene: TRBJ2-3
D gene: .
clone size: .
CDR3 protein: CASSPIADQDTQYF
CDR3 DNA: TGTGCCAGCTCCCCAATAGCGGATCAAGATACGCAGTATTTT

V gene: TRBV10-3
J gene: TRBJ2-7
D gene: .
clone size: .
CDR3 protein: CAISARESPAYEQYF
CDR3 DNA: TGTGCCATCAGTGCACGGGAGTCCCCGGCCTACGAGCAGTACTTC

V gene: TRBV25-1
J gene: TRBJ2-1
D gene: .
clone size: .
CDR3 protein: CASSRAGDSGNEQFF
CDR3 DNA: TGTGCCAGCAGTAGGGCCGGGGACTCCGGCAATGAGCAGTTCTTC

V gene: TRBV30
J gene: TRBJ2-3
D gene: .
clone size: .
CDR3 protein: CAWSVGAPPTDTQYF
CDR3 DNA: TGTGCCTGGAGTGTAGGAGCCCCGCCCACAGATACGCAGTATTTT

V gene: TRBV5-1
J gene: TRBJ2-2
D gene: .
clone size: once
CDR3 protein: CASSLVRGNTGELFF
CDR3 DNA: TGCGCCAGCAGCTTGGTACGGGGGAACACCGGGGAGCTGTTTTTT

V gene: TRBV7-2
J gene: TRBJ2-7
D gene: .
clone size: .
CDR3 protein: CASSSTGDPDYEQYF
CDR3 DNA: TGTGCCAGCAGCTCAACAGGAGACCCGGACTACGAGCAGTACTTC

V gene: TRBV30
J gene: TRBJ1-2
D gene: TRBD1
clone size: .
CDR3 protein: CAWSLDRALRAYGYTF
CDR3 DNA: TGTGCCTGGAGTTTAGACAGGGCCCTCCGTGCCTATGGCTACACCTTC

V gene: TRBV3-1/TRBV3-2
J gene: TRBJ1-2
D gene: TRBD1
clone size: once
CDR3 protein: CASSQGRDRRNYGYTF
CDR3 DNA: TGTGCCAGCAGCCAAGGGCGGGACAGGAGGAACTATGGCTACACCTTC

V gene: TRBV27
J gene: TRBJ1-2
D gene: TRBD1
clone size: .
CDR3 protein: CASSLGQGRGYGYTF
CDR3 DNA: TGTGCCAGCAGTCTGGGACAGGGAAGAGGGTATGGCTACACCTTC

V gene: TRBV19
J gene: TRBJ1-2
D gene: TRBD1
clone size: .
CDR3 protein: CASSPPGQGYDGYTF
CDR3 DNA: TGTGCCAGTAGTCCCCCGGGACAGGGGTATGATGGCTACACCTTC

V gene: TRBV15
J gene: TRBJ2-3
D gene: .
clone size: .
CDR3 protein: CATSRDRFSGTHTQYF
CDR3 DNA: TGTGCCACCAGCAGAGATCGCTTTAGCGGAACACATACGCAGTATTTT

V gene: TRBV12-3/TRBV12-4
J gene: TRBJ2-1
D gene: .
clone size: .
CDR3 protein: CASSSRSYNEQFF
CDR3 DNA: TGTGCCAGCAGTTCGCGCTCCTACAATGAGCAGTTCTTC

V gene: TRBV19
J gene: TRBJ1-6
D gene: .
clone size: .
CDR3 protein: CASSVTEGLDSPLHF
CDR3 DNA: TGTGCCAGTAGTGTCACGGAGGGCTTGGATTCACCCCTCCACTTT

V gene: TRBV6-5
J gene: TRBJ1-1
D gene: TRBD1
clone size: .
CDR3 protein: CASSYDRGMVNTEAFF
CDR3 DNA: TGTGCCAGCAGTTACGACAGGGGAATGGTGAACACTGAAGCTTTCTTT

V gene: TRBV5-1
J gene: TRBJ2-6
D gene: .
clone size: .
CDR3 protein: CASSLANGSGANVLTF
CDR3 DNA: TGCGCCAGCAGCTTGGCGAACGGCTCTGGGGCCAACGTCCTGACTTTC

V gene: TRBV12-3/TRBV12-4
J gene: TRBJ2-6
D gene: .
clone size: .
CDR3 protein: CATQRSGANVLTF
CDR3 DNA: TGTGCCACCCAGCGCTCTGGGGCCAACGTCCTGACTTTC